This TCR beta chain was profiled in a study of blood T cell repertoires in COVID-19. Here immunoSEQ multiplex PCR was the method, and the copy in TCRdb shows in-frame clones only, minus some. The sample gives around 260,000 clones, around 82% of which show up once; around 16% is in the top ten. The sequence came from a person aged 70 to 79 with COVID-19, enrolled during active disease. The sample consisted of peripheral blood.

CDR3 residues: CASSQVGNEQFF. The CDR3 DNA sequence: TGTGCCAGCAGCCAAGTCGGGAATGAGCAGTTCTTC. The V gene is TRBV14, the J gene TRBJ2-1; D gene ambiguous. Germline CDR1 SGHDN, CDR2 FVKESK. Trimming took off 1 base at V and 7 bases at J, with 5 bases between the two ends. This CDR3 is 12 amino acids long. Supplemented by reference TRBV14 and TRBJ2-1, the full variable domain reads EAGVTQFPSHSVIEKGQTVTLRCDPISGHDNLYWYRRVMGKEIKFLLHFVKESKQDESGMPNNRFLAERTGGTYSTLKVQPAELEDSGVYFCASSQVGNEQFFGPGTRLTVL.